This T cell receptor (beta chain) was profiled in a study of T cell responses to AZD1222 COVID-19 vaccine. Whole-study findings and limits: Spike-wide coverage was observed for vaccine-associated CD4 TCRs, with dominant responses at 160-218 and 743-854. Donors were largely white British and mainly female; clonal diversity was possibly underestimated.

In its sample, this clone was seen a few times. Its antigen is not identified. Germline V gene sequence: CDR1 SEHNR, CDR2 FQNEAQ (reference sequence). Losses at the gene ends were 5 bases for V and 4 bases for J; bases not matched to a gene: 9. The length of the CDR3 is 15 residues. Method: immunoSEQ multiplex PCR; TCRdb's copy keeps in-frame clones and lacks some. Of more than 75,000 clones in the sample, roughly 90% were seen once. The chain has TRBV7-9 and TRBJ2-7, with 9 bases matching TRBD2. This receptor was identified in an adult in good health. The source material was peripheral blood, sampled on day 0 of AZD1222 vaccination. CDR3 protein: CASSTDRLADYEQYF. CDR3 DNA: TGTGCCAGCAGCACCGACCGACTAGCGGATTACGAGCAGTACTTC.